This passage covers 3 T cell receptor beta chains from one sample sequenced in a study of Ad26.COV2.S vaccination and SARS-CoV-2 variants. Treatment specified: around 19 received Ad26.COV2.S at low or high dose, single or two shots; a few received placebo; per-sample allocation not given. Day 63 after the first vaccine or placebo injection was the time point for sampling. Using immunoSEQ multiplex PCR, the repertoire was profiled, and TCRdb retains in-frame clones only, with some absent. The sample comprises some 410,000 clones, 92% of which are singletons, and roughly 1.7% rests with the top ten. The sample was peripheral blood, taken in a trial of Ad26.COV2.S vaccine versus placebo. The receptors here all came from a person aged 18-65 years who received the Ad26.COV2.S COVID-19 vaccine or a placebo.

This chain joins TRBV27 and TRBJ2-1, with 9 bases that match TRBD1. In germline, CDR1 is MNHEY, CDR2 SMNVEV (reference sequence). V lost 5 bases and J lost 9; bases outside the gene matches: 5. The CDR3 totals 13 residues. CDR3 sequence: CASSLGQGSEQFF. The CDR3, as DNA: TGTGCCAGCAGTCTTGGACAGGGGAGTGAGCAGTTCTTC.

The chain couples TRBV7-2 to TRBJ1-2, with D unclear. Germline CDR1 and CDR2: SGHTA and FQGNSA. With 5 bases removed from V and 9 bases from J, the gap between germline ends came to 13 bases. The CDR3 has 12 residues. The CDR3 nucleotides read TGTGCCAGCAGCCCCGACCAGTTTCGCTACACCTTC. Protein: CASSPDQFRYTF.

This clone was detected once. This chain links TRBV27 with TRBJ2-7, with 9 nucleotides matching TRBD2. Losses at the gene ends were 3 bases for V and 7 bases for J; bases not matched to a gene: 10. Germline values: CDR1 MNHEY, CDR2 SMNVEV (reference sequence). This CDR3 contains 15 residues. CDR3 region: CASSFISGRGGEQYF. For the CDR3, the DNA is TGTGCCAGCAGTTTTATAAGTGGGCGGGGGGGAGAGCAGTACTTC.